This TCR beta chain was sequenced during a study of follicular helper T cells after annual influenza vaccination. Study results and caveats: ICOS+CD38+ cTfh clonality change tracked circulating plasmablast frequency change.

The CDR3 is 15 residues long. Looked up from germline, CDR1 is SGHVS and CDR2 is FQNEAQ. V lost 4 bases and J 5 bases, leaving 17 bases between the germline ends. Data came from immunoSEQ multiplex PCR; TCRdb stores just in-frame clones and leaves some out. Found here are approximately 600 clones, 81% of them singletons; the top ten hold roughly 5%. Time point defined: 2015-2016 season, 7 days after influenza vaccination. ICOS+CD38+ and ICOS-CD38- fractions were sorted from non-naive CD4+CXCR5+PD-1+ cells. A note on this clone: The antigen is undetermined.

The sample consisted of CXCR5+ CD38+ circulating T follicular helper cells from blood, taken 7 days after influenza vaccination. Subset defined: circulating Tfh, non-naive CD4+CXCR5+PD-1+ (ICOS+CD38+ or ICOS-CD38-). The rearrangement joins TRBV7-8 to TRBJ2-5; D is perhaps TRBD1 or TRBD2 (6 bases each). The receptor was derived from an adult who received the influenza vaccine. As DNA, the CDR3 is TGTGCCAGCAGCTGGGGGGCTAGCCTCTCGGAGACCCAGTACTTC. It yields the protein CASSWGASLSETQYF. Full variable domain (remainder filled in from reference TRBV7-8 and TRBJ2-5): GAGVSQSPRYKVAKRGQDVALRCDPISGHVSLFWYQQALGQGPEFLTYFQNEAQLDKSGLPSDRFFAERPEGSVSTLKIQRTQQEDSAVYLCASSWGASLSETQYFGPGTRLLVL.